One T cell receptor (beta chain) is described in this entry. Its antigen remains unidentified. No base quality values were provided; no much bigger clone lies one nucleotide off. These data belong to a study of blood T cell repertoires in COVID-19 (dated by TCRdb to about 2020). In terms of the full investigation: Samples covering the acute and convalescent phases of COVID-19 were provided by collaborators in the United States, Italy and Spain. Sample metadata almost always included a de-identified subject ID, COVID-19 status, age in years and sex. Where HLA class I and class II types were available, the types were taken from metadata supplied by the sample provider, not from assay-based typing. The samples were drawn from the first 160 participants of the ongoing ImmuneRACE study and from about 1,200 subjects provided by 6 global collaborators. The material from the prospective study consisted of cDNA or gDNA derived from T cells, B-cell-depleted T cells, or PBMCs. A freely available public database, intended as a resource for researchers studying the immune response to SARS-CoV-2, is where the repertoires were released. Deeply sampled blood TCRbeta repertoires from subjects exposed to, actively infected with, or recovered from COVID-19 were included in the dataset. What the study reported, not specific to this receptor: How much clinical and demographic metadata was included differed by source and by participant, and the metadata was provided uncurated.

TCRbeta CDR3 regions were amplified from genomic DNA using the immunoSEQ Assay, a bias-controlled multiplex PCR. The source study handled its data this way. Within the assay, amplification of reference gene primers was used to estimate how many nucleated cells each sample contained. To quantify the absolute abundance of each unique TCRbeta CDR3 rearrangement, sequence reads were collapsed and filtered. Productive Simpson clonality was computed per sample as the square root of Simpson's diversity index over productive rearrangements. TCRdb provides this immuneACCESS table in a form limited to in-frame rearrangements. Some clones are lacking; in checked studies, under half of them reflect an unresolved V gene, and why the rest are absent is not known. That table supplies the V and J calls and clone size; D and trimming were determined from the DNA. The sample table contains about 180,000 clones; only one count was recorded for about 80% of them. The ten top clones hold approximately 7% of the sample.

Whole blood was collected in K2EDTA tubes by collaborating institutions according to the institutions' own protocols. For TCRbeta analysis, collaborators shipped samples as frozen whole blood, isolated PBMCs, or DNA extracted from either of those sample types. From the cysteine up to the phenylalanine, the CDR3 has a length of 14 residues. Kept here is only the CDR3 DNA, which spans 42 bases and is read in frame from base 1. From V the trimming removes 3 bases and from J it removes 8 bases, while the gene matches leave 4 bases of the junction unaccounted for. According to the germline V gene, CDR1 reads SNHLY and CDR2 reads FYNNEI.

This clonotype was obtained from a human donor in a cohort sampled during active COVID-19. This sequence uses TRBV2 and TRBJ1-4; 9 of the junction bases match TRBD1. Source material: peripheral blood. The CDR3 in this case is CASSDDRGGEKLFF. At the DNA level, the sequence is TGTGCCAGCAGTGACGACAGGGGGGGCGAAAAACTGTTTTTT. This CDR3, with the reference TRBV2 and TRBJ1-4 proteins standing in past its ends, gives the full variable domain EPEVTQTPSHQVTQMGQEVILRCVPISNHLYFYWYRQILGQKVEFLVSFYNNEISEKSEIFDDQFSVERPDGSNFTLKIRSTKLEDSAMYFCASSDDRGGEKLFFGSGTQLSVL.